This entry is about one T cell receptor (beta chain). This specimen belongs to a study of T cells in narcolepsy. The ends lost 1 base at V and 0 bases at J; junction bases unmatched: 2. The CDR3 length is 16 residues. Germline V lookup: CDR1 MGHRA, CDR2 YSYEKL. Sequencing used immunoSEQ multiplex PCR; TCRdb keeps in-frame clones, though not all of them. The sample consists of approximately 25,000 clones, more than 65% of them appearing once. The rearrangement uses TRBV4-1 and TRBJ2-5; 10 bases fit TRBD1. The sequenced material came from memory (CD45RA-) CD4+ T cells from blood. The sequence came from a human donor in good health. CDR3 nucleotides: TGCGCCAGCAGCCAAGGACAGGGGGCGAACCAAGAGACCCAGTACTTC. Translated: CASSQGQGANQETQYF.